The present T cell receptor beta chain was sequenced within a study of CD8+ T cells in alopecia areata (dated by TCRdb to the late 2010s). A note on the overall study: The treated patients took part in an open-label pilot trial in which moderate-to-severe alopecia areata was treated with oral tofacitinib at 5 to 10 mg twice daily. Tofacitinib was administered for 6 to 18 months, and 6 months of follow-up off drug were then conducted to assess delayed response and recurrence. On the human side, TCRbeta sequencing was run on scalp tissue and on sorted CD4+ and CD8+ peripheral blood T cells from healthy controls and from alopecia areata patients with either patchy or totalis/universalis disease. Biopsies were taken from tofacitinib-treated patients at baseline and at 4 and 24 weeks of treatment, and a later scalp biopsy was taken in several of the tofacitinib-treated patients. The RNA source kit depended on sample type: the PAXgene miRNA kit for fixed scalp, the miRNeasy kit for PBMCs, and the RNeasy kit for mouse skin. Scalp clonality was compared among normal scalp (n=4), patchy alopecia areata scalp (n=8), and alopecia totalis/universalis scalp (n=8). TCRbeta CDR3 regions were amplified by immunoSEQ multiplex PCR with 35 Vbeta forward and 13 Jbeta reverse primers. Disease severity in treated patients was measured with the SALT score, which quantifies the percentage of affected scalp surface area. High-throughput TCRbeta sequencing was used to examine T cell clonal expansion in alopecia areata in both the C3H/HeJ mouse model and human patients.

CDR1 and CDR2 are read off the germline V gene (reference sequence) as LNHNV and YYDKDF. V is pruned by 1 base and J by 1 base, leaving 5 bases of the junction without a gene match. Reading from cysteine to phenylalanine, the CDR3 counts 16 amino acids. The retained sequence is limited to the CDR3, 48 bases, with the frame set at the first base. Notes on this clone: Its antigen has not been determined. Base qualities are not recorded, but no much larger clone differs from it by a single base.

The research as a whole found: Compared with normal scalp, lesional scalp, particularly in alopecia totalis/universalis, had higher clonality and more expanded CD8+ clones, which suggests antigenic drive. Compared with mice, TCR sequences shared between patients were less clear, possibly partly because of HLA diversity across the patient population. The treated cohort was small, with a single nonresponder, so links between baseline CD8+ expansion and response need larger studies. Many expanded lesional clones persisted in scalp and blood during tofacitinib treatment, which may partly explain relapse after stopping treatment. Scalp TCR repertoire analysis is complicated because resident alphabeta T cells in normal human skin are also sequenced, whereas mouse skin is dominated by gammadelta T cells. Tofacitinib significantly decreased scalp clonality and the number of expanded CD8+ clones among the top 100 scalp clones.

Libraries were constructed by the immunoSEQ multiplex PCR assay. RNA was extracted from all samples and reverse transcribed into cDNA, which served as template for TCR sequencing. First-strand cDNA was synthesized using SuperScript III with a 2:1 mix of oligo-dT and random hexamers. Amplification bias was assessed with a synthetic immune receptor repertoire, and residual bias was removed computationally. As for the authors' bioinformatics: Raw reads were preprocessed for error removal, and CDR3 was defined according to IMGT conventions as running from the conserved cysteine to phenylalanine. Clonality was computed as 1 minus the Shannon entropy, with the entropy normalized by log2 of the number of productive unique TCRs. Whether each scalp clone was CD4 or CD8 was inferred by checking scalp TCRbeta sequences against the CD4 and CD8 repertoires from sorted blood. TCRdb mirrors the immuneACCESS table, restricted to in-frame sequences. Some clones are absent from its copies; in checked studies, under half trace to an unresolved V gene, and the reason for the others is unknown. That table gives V, J and clone size, and the DNA gave D and trimming. The sample table records tens of thousands of clones; 40% to 55% of these occur just once. Of the sample, 20% falls within the top ten clones.

The treatment or condition label, read with the paper, signifies: oral pan-JAK inhibitor, 5-10 mg twice daily. Peripheral blood and lesional scalp punch biopsies were obtained from patients with alopecia areata. After PBMCs were isolated by density centrifugation and stained for CD3, CD4 and CD8, a FACSAria was used to sort CD4+ and CD8+ T cells. Source: CD8+ T cells sorted from blood, taken at approximately week 36, from a patient treated with tofacitinib. The receptor chain draws on TRBV15 and TRBJ2-7; TRBD2 matches 9 bases in the middle. The receptor was isolated from a human donor with alopecia areata. In nucleotides, the sequence is TGTGCCACCAGCAGAGTTGGTAGCGGGAGATCCTACGAGCAGTACTTC. Its coded protein is CATSRVGSGRSYEQYF. Full variable domain (CDR3 extended with the reference TRBV15 and TRBJ2-7 proteins): DAMVIQNPRYQVTQFGKPVTLSCSQTLNHNVMYWYQQKSSQAPKLLFHYYDKDFNNEADTPDNFQSRRPNTSFCFLDIRSPGLGDTAMYLCATSRVGSGRSYEQYFGPGTRLTVT.